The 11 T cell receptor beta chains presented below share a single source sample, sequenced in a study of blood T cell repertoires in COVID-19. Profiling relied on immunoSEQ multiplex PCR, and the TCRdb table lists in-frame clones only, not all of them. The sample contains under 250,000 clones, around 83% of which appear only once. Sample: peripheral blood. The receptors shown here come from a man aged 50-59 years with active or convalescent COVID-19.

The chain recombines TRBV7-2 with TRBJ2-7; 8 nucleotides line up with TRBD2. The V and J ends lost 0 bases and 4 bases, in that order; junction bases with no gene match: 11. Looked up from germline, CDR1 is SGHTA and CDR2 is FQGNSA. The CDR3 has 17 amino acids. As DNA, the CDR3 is TGTGCCAGCAGCTTAGCGGACCACCTGGCGGGAGGTTACGAGCAGTACTTC. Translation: CASSLADHLAGGYEQYF.

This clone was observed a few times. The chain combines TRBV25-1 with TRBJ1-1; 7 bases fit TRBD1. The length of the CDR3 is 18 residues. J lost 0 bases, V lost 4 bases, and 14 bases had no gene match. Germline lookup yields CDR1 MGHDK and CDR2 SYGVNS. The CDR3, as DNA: TGTGCCAGCAGTGGAAGCGGTGGAGGGGGCGGAATGAACACTGAAGCTTTCTTT. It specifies CASSGSGGGGGMNTEAFF.

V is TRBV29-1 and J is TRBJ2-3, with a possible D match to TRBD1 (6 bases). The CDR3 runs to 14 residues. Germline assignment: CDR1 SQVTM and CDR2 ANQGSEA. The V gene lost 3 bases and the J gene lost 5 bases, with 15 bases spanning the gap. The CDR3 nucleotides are TGCAGCGTTGATCGCGCAGGGGCGGGAGATACGCAGTATTTT. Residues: CSVDRAGAGDTQYF.

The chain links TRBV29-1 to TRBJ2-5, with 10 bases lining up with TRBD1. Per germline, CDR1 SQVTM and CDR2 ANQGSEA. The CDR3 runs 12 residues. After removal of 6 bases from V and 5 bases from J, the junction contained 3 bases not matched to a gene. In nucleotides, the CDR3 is TGCAGCGTGCTGGGACAGGGGGAGACCCAGTACTTC. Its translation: CSVLGQGETQYF.

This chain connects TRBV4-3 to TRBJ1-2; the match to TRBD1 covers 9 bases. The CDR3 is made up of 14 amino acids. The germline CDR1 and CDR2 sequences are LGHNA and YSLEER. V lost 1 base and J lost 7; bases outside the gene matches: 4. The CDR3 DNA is TGCGCCAGCAGCCAAGCAACAGGGGGCTTTGGCTACACCTTC. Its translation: CASSQATGGFGYTF.

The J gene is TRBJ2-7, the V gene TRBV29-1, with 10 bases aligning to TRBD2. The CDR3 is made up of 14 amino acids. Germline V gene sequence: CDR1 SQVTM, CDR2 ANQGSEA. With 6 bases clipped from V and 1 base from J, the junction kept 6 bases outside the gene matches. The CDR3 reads CSVVGLAVSYEQYF. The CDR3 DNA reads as TGCAGCGTCGTCGGACTAGCGGTGTCCTACGAGCAGTACTTC.

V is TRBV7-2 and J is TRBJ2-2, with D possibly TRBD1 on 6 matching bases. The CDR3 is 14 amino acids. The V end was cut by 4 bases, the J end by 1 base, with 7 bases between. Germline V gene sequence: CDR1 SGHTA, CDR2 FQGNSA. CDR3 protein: CASSSDRNTGELFF. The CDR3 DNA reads TGTGCCAGCAGCTCGGACAGGAACACCGGGGAGCTGTTTTTT.

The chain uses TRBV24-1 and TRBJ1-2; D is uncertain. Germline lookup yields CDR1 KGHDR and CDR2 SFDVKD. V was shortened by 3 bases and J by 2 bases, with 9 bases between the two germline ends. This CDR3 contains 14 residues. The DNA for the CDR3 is TGTGCCACCAGTGATAGGTCGGGGAACTATGGCTACACCTTC. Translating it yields CATSDRSGNYGYTF.

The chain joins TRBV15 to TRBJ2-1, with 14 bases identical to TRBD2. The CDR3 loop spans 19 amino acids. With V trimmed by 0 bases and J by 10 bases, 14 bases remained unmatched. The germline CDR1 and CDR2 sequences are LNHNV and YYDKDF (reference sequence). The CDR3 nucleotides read TGTGCCACCAGCAGAGACACTATGGGCTGGGGGACTAGCGGGGGCGAGCAGTTCTTC. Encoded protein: CATSRDTMGWGTSGGEQFF.

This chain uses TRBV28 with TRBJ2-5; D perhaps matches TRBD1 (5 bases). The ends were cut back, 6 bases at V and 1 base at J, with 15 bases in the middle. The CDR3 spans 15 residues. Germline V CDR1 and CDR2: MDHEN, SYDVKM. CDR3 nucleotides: TGTGCCAGCAGCTCTGCTGACAGACTCCAAGAGACCCAGTACTTC. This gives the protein CASSSADRLQETQYF.

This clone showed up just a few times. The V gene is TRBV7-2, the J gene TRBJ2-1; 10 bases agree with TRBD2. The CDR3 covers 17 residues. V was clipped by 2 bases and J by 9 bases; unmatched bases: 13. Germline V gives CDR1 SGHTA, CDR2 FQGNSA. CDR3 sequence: CASSLLIAGLAPIEQFF. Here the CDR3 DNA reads TGTGCCAGCAGCTTATTAATCGCGGGACTAGCGCCCATTGAGCAGTTCTTC.